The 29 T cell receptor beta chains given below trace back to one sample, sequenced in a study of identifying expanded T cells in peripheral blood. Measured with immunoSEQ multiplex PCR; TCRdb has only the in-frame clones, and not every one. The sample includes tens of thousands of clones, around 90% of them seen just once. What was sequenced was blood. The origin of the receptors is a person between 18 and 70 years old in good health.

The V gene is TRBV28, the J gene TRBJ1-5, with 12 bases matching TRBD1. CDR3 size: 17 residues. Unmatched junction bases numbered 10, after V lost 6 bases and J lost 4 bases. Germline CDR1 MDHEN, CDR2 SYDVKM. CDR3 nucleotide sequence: TGTGCCAGCAGGGGGACAGGGGGCGCGTTCCGTAATCAGCCCCAGCATTTT. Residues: CASRGTGGAFRNQPQHF.

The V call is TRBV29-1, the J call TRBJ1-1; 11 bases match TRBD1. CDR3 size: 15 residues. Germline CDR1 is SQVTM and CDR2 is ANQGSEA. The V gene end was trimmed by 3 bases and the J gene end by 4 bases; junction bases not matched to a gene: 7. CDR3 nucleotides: TGCAGCGTTGAGAAGGGACAGGGGGTGATCACTGAAGCTTTCTTT. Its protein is CSVEKGQGVITEAFF.

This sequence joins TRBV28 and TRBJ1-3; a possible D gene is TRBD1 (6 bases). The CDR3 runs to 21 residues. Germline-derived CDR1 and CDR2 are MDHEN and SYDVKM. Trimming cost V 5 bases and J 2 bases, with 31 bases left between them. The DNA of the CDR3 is TGTGCCAGCAGTGGAGCCACGGCGGAACCTGGGAGGGGGGCCCCTGGAAACACCATATATTTT. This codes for CASSGATAEPGRGAPGNTIYF.

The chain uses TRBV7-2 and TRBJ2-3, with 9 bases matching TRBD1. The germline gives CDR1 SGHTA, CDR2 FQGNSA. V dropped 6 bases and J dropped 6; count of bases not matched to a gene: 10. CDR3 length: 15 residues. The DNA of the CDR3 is TGTGCCAGCAGGCTCCGGGACAGGGTGGCCGATACGCAGTATTTT. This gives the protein CASRLRDRVADTQYF.

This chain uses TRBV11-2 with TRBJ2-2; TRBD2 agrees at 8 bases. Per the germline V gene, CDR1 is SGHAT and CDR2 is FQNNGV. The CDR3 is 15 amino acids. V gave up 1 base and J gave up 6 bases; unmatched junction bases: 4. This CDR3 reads CASSLAGGPPGELFF. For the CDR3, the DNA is TGTGCCAGCAGCTTAGCGGGGGGGCCGCCCGGGGAGCTGTTTTTT.

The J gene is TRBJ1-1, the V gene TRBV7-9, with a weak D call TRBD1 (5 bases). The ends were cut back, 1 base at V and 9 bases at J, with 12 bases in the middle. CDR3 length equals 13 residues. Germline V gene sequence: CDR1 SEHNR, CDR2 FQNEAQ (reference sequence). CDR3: CASSLELRGKAFF. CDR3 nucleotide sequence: TGTGCCAGCAGCTTAGAGCTACGGGGGAAAGCTTTCTTT.

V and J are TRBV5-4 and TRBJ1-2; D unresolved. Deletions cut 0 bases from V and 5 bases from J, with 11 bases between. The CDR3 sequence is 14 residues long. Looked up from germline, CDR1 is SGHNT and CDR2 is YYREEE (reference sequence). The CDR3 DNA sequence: TGTGCCAGCAGCTTGGGGAGTAACGATTATGGCTACACCTTC. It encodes CASSLGSNDYGYTF.

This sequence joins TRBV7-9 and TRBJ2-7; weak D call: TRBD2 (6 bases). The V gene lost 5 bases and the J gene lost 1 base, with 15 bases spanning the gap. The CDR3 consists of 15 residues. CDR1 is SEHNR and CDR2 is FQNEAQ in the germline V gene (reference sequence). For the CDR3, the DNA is TGTGCCAGCAGCCCCCCGGGAGTGGCGTCCTACGAGCAGTACTTC. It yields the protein CASSPPGVASYEQYF.

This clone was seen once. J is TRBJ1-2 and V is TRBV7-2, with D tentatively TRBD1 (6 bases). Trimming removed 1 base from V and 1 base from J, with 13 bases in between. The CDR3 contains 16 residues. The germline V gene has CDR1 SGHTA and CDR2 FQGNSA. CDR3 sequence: CASSLDFQGSNYGYTF. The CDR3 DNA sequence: TGTGCCAGCAGCTTAGATTTCCAGGGGAGTAACTATGGCTACACCTTC. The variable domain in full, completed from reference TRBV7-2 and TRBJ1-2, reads GAGVSQSPSNKVTEKGKDVELRCDPISGHTALYWYRQSLGQGLEFLIYFQGNSAPDKSGLPSDRFSAERTGGSVSTLTIQRTQQEDSAVYLCASSLDFQGSNYGYTFGSGTRLTVV.

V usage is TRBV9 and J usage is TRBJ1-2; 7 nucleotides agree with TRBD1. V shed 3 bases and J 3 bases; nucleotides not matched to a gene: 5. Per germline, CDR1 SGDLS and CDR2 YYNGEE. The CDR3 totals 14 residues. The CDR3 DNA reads TGTGCCAGCAGCGCCGACAGGGACTACTATGGCTACACCTTC. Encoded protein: CASSADRDYYGYTF.

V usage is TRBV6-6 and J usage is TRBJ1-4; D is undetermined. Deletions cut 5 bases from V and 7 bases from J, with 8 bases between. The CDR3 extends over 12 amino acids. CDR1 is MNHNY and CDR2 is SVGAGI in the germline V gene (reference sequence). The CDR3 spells CASSPPGEKLFF. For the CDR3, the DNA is TGTGCCAGCAGTCCCCCCGGTGAAAAACTGTTTTTT.

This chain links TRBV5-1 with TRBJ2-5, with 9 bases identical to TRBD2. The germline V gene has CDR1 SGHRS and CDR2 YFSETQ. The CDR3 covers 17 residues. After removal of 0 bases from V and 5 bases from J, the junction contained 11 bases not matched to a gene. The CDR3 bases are TGCGCCAGCAGCTTGGGGCGGCTAGCGGGATCACCGGAGACCCAGTACTTC. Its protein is CASSLGRLAGSPETQYF.

For the CDR3, the DNA is TGTGCCAGCAGCCCGAGGGGGACAGGGAACCAAGAGACCCAGTACTTC. It encodes CASSPRGTGNQETQYF. The chain recombines TRBV7-6 with TRBJ2-5; 9 nucleotides line up with TRBD1. The CDR3 is 16 amino acids. The germline V gene encodes CDR1 SGHVS and CDR2 FNYEAQ. V lost 5 bases to trimming and J lost 0 bases; unmatched junction nucleotides: 7. The whole variable domain, filled in from reference TRBV7-6 and TRBJ2-5, reads GAGVSQSPRYKVTKRGQDVALRCDPISGHVSLYWYRQALGQGPEFLTYFNYEAQQDKSGLPNDRFSAERPEGSISTLTIQRTEQRDSAMYRCASSPRGTGNQETQYFGPGTRLLVL.

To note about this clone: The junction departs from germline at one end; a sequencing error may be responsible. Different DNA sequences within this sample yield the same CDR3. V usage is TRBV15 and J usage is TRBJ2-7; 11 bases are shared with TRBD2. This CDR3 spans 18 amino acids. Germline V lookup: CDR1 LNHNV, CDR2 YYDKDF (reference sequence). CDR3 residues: CATSLKVGRRSLAGGLNF. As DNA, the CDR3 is TGTGCCACCAGCCTCAAAGTCGGGCGACGTTCCCTAGCGGGGGGTCTCAACTTC. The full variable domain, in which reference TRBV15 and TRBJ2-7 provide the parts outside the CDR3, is DAMVIQNPRYQVTQFGKPVTLSCSQTLNHNVMYWYQQKSSQAPKLLFHYYDKDFNNEADTPDNFQSRRPNTSFCFLDIRSPGLGDTAMYLCATSLKVGRRSLAGGLNFGPGTRLTVT.

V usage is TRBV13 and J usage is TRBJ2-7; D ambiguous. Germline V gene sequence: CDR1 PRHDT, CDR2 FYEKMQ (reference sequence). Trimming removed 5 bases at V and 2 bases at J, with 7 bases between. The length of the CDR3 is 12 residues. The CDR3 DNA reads TGTGCCAGCAGCCGGGCCACCTACGAGCAGTACTTC. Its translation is CASSRATYEQYF.

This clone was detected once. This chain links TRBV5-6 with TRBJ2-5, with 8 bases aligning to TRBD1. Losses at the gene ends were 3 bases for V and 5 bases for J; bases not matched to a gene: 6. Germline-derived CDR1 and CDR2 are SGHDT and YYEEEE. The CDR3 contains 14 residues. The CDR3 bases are TGTGCCAGCAGCTCGGGACAGGCTCTGGAGACCCAGTACTTC. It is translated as CASSSGQALETQYF.

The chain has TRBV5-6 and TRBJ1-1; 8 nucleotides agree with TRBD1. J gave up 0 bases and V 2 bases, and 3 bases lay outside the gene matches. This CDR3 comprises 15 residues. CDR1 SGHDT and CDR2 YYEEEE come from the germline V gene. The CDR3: CASSFGQGMNTEAFF. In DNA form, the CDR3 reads TGTGCCAGCAGCTTTGGACAGGGCATGAACACTGAAGCTTTCTTT.

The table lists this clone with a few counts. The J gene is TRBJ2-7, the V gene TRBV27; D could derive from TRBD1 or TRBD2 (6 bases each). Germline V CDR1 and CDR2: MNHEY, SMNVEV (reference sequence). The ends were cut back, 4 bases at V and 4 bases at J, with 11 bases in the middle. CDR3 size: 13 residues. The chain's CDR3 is CASSYGGGYEQYF. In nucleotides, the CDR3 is TGTGCCAGCAGTTACGGAGGGGGATACGAGCAGTACTTC.

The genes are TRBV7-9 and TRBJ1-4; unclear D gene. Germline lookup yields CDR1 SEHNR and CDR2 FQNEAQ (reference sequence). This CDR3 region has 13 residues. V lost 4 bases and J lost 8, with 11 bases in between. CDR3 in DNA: TGTGCCAGCAGCTGGGAAAAGTCCGAAAAACTGTTTTTT. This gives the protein CASSWEKSEKLFF.

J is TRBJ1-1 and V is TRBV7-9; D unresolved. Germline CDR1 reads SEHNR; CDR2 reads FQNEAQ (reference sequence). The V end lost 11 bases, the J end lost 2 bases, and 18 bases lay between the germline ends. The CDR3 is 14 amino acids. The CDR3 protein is CASSGGHLNTEAFF. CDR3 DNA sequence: TGTGCCTCGTCGGGTGGCCACCTAAACACTGAAGCTTTCTTT.

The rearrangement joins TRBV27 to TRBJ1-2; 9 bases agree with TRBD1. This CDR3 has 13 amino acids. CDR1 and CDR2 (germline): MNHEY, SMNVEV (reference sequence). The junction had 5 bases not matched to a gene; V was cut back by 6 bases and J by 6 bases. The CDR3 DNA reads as TGTGCCAGCAGATCCGACAGGGGGGATGGCTACACCTTC. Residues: CASRSDRGDGYTF.

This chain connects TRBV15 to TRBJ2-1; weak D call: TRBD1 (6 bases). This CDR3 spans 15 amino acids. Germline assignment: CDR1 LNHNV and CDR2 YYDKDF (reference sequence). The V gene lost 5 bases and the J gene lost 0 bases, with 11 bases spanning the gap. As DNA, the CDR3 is TGTGCCACCAGCTGGACAGCGAGCTCCTACAATGAGCAGTTCTTC. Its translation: CATSWTASSYNEQFF.

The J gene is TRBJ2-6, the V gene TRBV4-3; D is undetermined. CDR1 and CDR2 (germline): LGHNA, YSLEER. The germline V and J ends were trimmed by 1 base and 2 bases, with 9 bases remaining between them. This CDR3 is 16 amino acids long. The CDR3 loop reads CASSQVSWAGANVLTF. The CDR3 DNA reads TGCGCCAGCAGCCAAGTTAGCTGGGCTGGGGCCAACGTCCTGACTTTC.

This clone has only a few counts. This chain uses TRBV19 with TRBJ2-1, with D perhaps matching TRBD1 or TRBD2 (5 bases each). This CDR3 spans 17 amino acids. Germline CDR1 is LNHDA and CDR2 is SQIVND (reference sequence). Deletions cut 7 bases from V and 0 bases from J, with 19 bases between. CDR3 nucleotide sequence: TGTGCCAGTAATCCCTACTCGGGGCCAAGCTCCTACAATGAGCAGTTCTTC. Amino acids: CASNPYSGPSSYNEQFF.

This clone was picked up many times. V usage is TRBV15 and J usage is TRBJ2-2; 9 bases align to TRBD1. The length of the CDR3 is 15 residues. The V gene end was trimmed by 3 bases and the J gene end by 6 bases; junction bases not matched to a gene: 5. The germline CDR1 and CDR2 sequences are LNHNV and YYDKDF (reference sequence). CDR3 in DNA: TGTGCCACCAGCAGGGACAGGGGAGGGGCCGGGGAGCTGTTTTTT. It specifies CATSRDRGGAGELFF.

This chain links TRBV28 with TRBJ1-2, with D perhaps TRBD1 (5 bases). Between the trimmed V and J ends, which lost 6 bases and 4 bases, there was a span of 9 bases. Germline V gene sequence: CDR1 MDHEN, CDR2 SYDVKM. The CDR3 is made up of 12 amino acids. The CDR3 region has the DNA TGTGCCAGCAGATTGGGACCCTATGGCTACACCTTC. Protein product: CASRLGPYGYTF.

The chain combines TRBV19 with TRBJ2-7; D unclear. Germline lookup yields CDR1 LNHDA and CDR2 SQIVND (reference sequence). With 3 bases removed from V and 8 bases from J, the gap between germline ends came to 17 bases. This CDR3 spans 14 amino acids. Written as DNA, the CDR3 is TGTGCCAGTAGTATCTCTGTTAAGGGTGACCAGCAGTACTTC. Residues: CASSISVKGDQQYF.

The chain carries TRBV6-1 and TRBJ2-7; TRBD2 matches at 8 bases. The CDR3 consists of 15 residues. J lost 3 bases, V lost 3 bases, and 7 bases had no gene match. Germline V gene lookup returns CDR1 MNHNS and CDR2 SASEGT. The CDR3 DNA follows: TGTGCCAGCAGTGACGGACTAGCTCCGAGCTACGAGCAGTACTTC. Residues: CASSDGLAPSYEQYF.

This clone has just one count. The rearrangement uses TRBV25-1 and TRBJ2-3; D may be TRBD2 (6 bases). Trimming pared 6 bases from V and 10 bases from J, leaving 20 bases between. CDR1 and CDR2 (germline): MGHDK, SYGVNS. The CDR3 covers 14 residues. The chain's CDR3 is CASRNTGASDPQYF. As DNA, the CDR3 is TGTGCCAGCAGAAATACGGGAGCCTCGGATCCGCAGTATTTT. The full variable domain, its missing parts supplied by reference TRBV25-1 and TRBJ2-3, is EADIYQTPRYLVIGTGKKITLECSQTMGHDKMYWYQQDPGMELHLIHYSYGVNSTEKGDLSSESTVSRIRTEHFPLTLESARPSHTSQYLCASRNTGASDPQYFGPGTRLTVL.